This passage covers 7 T cell receptor beta chains from one sample sequenced in a study of cytomegalovirus exposure and HLA in healthy donors. The study ran its PCR with 60 Vbeta and 13 Jbeta primers. Using immunoSEQ multiplex PCR, the repertoire was profiled, and TCRdb retains in-frame clones only, with some absent. The sample includes 80,000 to 100,000 clones, approximately 80% seen only once; the top ten take around 3.5%. The source material was PBMCs. The receptors here all came from a male donor in good health and CMV-seropositive.

The chain has TRBV5-1 and TRBJ1-2; tentative D call: TRBD1 (5 bases). This CDR3 has 13 amino acids. Germline V lookup: CDR1 SGHRS, CDR2 YFSETQ. Trimming shortened V by 4 bases and J by 5 bases, and 12 bases separated the two germline ends. For the CDR3, the DNA is TGCGCCAGCAGCGAAGGCGGGGGTTATGGCTACACCTTC. Translation: CASSEGGGYGYTF.

The chain carries TRBV6-4 and TRBJ2-3, with 9 positions matching TRBD2. The CDR3 spans 16 residues. V shed 3 bases, J shed 1 base, and the junction held 5 bases outside the gene matches. Germline values: CDR1 MRHNA, CDR2 SNTAGT. CDR3 sequence: CASSEGVAGGTDTQYF. Here the CDR3 DNA reads TGTGCCAGCAGTGAAGGGGTAGCGGGGGGCACAGATACGCAGTATTTT.

This clone was seen a few times. The chain uses TRBV5-1 and TRBJ2-7; 8 bases agree with TRBD2. Germline loops: CDR1 SGHRS, CDR2 YFSETQ. The CDR3 is 13 residues long. V was pared by 2 bases and J by 6 bases, with 4 bases of the junction left unmatched. The CDR3 spells CASSLIREGEQYF. In DNA form, the CDR3 reads TGCGCCAGCAGCTTAATTCGGGAGGGCGAGCAGTACTTC.

The V call is TRBV6-5, the J call TRBJ1-1; D is unclear. From germline, CDR1 is MNHEY and CDR2 SVGAGI. CDR3 length: 14 residues. V lost 2 bases, J lost 9 bases, and 16 bases lay in between. CDR3 residues: CASSYREEGLKAFF. CDR3 in DNA: TGTGCCAGCAGTTACCGGGAAGAGGGCCTAAAAGCTTTCTTT.

This clone was detected a few times. The chain combines TRBV6-5 with TRBJ1-5; no reliable D call. Germline assignment: CDR1 MNHEY and CDR2 SVGAGI. Trimming shortened V by 5 bases and J by 9 bases, and 17 bases separated the two germline ends. This CDR3 is 14 amino acids long. The CDR3: CASSLRPALGPQHF. CDR3 bases: TGTGCCAGCAGTCTCAGGCCCGCACTCGGGCCCCAGCATTTT.

V gene TRBV7-3 combines with J gene TRBJ2-1; 9 bases match TRBD1. The CDR3 extends over 14 amino acids. Germline CDR1 is SGHTA and CDR2 is FQGTGA. The V segment lost 5 bases and the J segment 5 bases; nucleotides outside the gene matches: 4. The CDR3 DNA is TGTGCCAGCAGCCCACAGGGGGCCGACAATGAGCAGTTCTTC. Translation: CASSPQGADNEQFF.

This chain links TRBV29-1 with TRBJ2-7; D ambiguous. V was cut by 1 base and J by 0 bases, with 7 bases left in between. This CDR3 is 13 amino acids long. CDR1 is SQVTM and CDR2 is ANQGSEA in the germline V gene. The CDR3 coding sequence is TGCAGCGTTGAAGGGTCAGTCTCCTACGAGCAGTACTTC. Its translation: CSVEGSVSYEQYF.